This TCR beta chain was sequenced in a study of graft-versus-host responses after intestinal transplantation. The data were produced by immunoSEQ multiplex PCR, yet TCRdb's version contains in-frame clones alone and is incomplete. The sample includes 85,000 to 90,000 clones, roughly 80% of them seen just once. Note on this clone: Antigen specificity is unknown.

The CDR3 has 14 amino acids. The germline V gene encodes CDR1 MDHEN and CDR2 SYDVKM. The V gene lost 2 bases and the J gene lost 5 bases, with 12 bases spanning the gap. Sequenced material: unstimulated CD8+ T cells sorted from spleen or lymph node cells, taken before intestinal transplant. The chain employs TRBV28 and TRBJ1-2; no clear D. The TCR comes from a human donor who received an intestinal transplant. The CDR3 DNA sequence: TGTGCCAGCAGTTTAGGTGGAGCCCGATATGGCTACACCTTC. The encoded protein is CASSLGGARYGYTF.